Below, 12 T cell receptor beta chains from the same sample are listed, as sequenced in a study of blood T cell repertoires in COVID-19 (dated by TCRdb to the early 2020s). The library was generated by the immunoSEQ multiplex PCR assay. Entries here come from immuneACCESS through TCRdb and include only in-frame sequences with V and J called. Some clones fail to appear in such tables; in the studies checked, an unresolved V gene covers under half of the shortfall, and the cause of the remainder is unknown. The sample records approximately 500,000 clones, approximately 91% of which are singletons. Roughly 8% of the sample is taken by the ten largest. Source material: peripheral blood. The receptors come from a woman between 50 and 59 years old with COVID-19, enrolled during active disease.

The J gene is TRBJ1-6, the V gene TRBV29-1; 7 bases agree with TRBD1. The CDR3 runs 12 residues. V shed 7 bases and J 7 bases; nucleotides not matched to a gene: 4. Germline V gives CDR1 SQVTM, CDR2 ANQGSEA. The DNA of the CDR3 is TGCAGCGCACGACAGGGAAATTCACCCCTCCACTTT. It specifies CSARQGNSPLHF. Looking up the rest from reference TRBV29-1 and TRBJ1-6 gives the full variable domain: SAVISQKPSRDICQRGTSLTIQCQVDSQVTMMFWYRQQPGQSLTLIATANQGSEATYESGFVIDKFPISRPNLTFSTLTVSNMSPEDSSIYLCSARQGNSPLHFGNGTRLTVT.

This chain's CDR3 is CASSQTGRGTEAFF. The DNA for the CDR3 is TGTGCCAGCAGCCAAACAGGGAGGGGAACTGAAGCTTTCTTT. The chain uses TRBV4-2 and TRBJ1-1, with TRBD1 as a possible D gene (6 bases). Germline values: CDR1 LGHNA, CDR2 YNFKEQ. Trimming shortened V by 2 bases and J by 5 bases, and 12 bases separated the two germline ends. The CDR3 totals 14 residues.

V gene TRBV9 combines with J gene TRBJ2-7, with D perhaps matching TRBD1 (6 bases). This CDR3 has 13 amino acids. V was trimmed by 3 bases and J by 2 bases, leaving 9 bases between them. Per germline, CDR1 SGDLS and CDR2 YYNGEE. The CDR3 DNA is TGTGCCAGCAGCGGGACAGCCCCCTACGAGCAGTACTTC. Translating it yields CASSGTAPYEQYF.

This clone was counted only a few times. As DNA, the CDR3 is TGTGCCTGGCTTAGGAGAGCGGGGGGCTACACCTTC. Protein: CAWLRRAGGYTF. J is TRBJ1-2 and V is TRBV30; D is undetermined. Trimming removed 5 bases at V and 8 bases at J, with 15 bases between. CDR3 size: 12 residues. Germline V gene lookup returns CDR1 GTSNPN and CDR2 SVGIG (reference sequence).

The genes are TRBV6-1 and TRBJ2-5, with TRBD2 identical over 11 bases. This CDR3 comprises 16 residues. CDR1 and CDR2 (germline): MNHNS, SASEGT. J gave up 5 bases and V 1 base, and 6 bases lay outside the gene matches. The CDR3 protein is CASSEGLAGGTETQYF. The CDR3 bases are TGTGCCAGCAGTGAAGGCCTAGCGGGGGGTACGGAGACCCAGTACTTC.

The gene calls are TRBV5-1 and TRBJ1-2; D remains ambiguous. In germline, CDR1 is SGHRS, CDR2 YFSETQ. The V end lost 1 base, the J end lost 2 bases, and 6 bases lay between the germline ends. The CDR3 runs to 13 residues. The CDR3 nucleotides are TGCGCCAGCAGCTTGATAGCGAACTATGGCTACACCTTC. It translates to CASSLIANYGYTF.

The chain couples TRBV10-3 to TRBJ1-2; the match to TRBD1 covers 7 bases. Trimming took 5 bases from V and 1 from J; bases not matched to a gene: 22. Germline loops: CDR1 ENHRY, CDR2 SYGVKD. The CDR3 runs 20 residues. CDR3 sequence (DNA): TGTGCCATCAGTAACGGAGGGCAGGGGGAGGTCGCGGCCCATAACTATGGCTACACCTTC. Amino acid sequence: CAISNGGQGEVAAHNYGYTF.

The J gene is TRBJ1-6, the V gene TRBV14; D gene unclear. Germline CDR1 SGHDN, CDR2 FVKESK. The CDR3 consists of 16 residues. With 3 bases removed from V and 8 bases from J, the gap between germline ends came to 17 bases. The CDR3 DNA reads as TGTGCCAGCAGCCACCTAAGGACTGGAGAATATTCACCCCTCCACTTT. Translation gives CASSHLRTGEYSPLHF.

The CDR3 nucleotides read TGTGCCAGCAGCGAAGGACTAGCGGGGGGCCTGTACAATGAGCAGTTCTTC. As protein: CASSEGLAGGLYNEQFF. The chain recombines TRBV5-5 with TRBJ2-1; 14 positions match TRBD2. Germline V gene lookup returns CDR1 SGHKS and CDR2 YYEKEE (reference sequence). The CDR3 covers 17 residues. The trim removed 4 bases at V and 4 bases at J, leaving 7 bases unmatched.

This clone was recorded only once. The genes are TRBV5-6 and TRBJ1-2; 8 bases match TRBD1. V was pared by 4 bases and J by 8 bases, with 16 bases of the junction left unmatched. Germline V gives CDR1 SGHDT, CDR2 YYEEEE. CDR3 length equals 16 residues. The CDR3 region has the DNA TGTGCCAGCAGCACACGAGGACAGGGAAGGATGGAGGGCTACACCTTC. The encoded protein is CASSTRGQGRMEGYTF.

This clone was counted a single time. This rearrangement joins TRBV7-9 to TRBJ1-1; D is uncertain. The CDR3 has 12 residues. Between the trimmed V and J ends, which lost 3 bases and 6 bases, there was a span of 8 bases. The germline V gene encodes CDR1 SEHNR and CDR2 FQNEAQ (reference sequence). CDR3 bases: TGTGCCAGCAGCTTTGGCCATTCTGAAGCTTTCTTT. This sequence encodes CASSFGHSEAFF.

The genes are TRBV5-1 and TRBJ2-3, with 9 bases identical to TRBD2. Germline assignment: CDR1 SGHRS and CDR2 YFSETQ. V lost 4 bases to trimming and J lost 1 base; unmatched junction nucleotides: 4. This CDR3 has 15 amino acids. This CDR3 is CASSLAGFGTDTQYF. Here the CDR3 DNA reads TGCGCCAGCAGCCTAGCGGGGTTCGGCACAGATACGCAGTATTTT.